This TCR beta chain appears in the sequencing data of a study of CD8+ T cells in alopecia areata. Looking at the study overall: Treatment comprised oral tofacitinib, 5 to 10 mg twice daily, in treated patients. Study-level results: Numerous expanded lesional clones remained in scalp and blood during tofacitinib. Tofacitinib produced a significant decrease in scalp clonality and in expanded CD8+ clones among the top 100.

In its sample, this clone was seen a few times. What it binds is not known. Germline V gene data show CDR1 as SGHDT and CDR2 as YYEEEE. There are 16 residues in the CDR3. The junction had 12 bases not matched to a gene; V was cut back by 7 bases and J by 3 bases. Treatment indicated: oral pan-JAK inhibitor, 5-10 mg twice daily. Sorting of PBMCs yielded the CD4+ and CD8+ T cells. RNA extraction was followed by reverse transcription into cDNA, which acted as the sequencing template. Profiling relied on immunoSEQ multiplex PCR, and the TCRdb table lists in-frame clones only, not all of them. The data hold fewer than 250,000 clones, with 35% to 40% observed a single time.

The receptor comes from a human donor with alopecia areata. The sequencing here drew on CD4+ T cells sorted from blood, taken at approximately week 30, from a patient treated with tofacitinib. This chain uses TRBV5-6 with TRBJ2-2; 7 nucleotides agree with TRBD2. Here the CDR3 reads CASSWGGRQHTGELFF. The CDR3 nucleotides are TGTGCCAGCTCTTGGGGAGGGCGGCAGCACACCGGGGAGCTGTTTTTT.